Below are 28 T cell receptor beta chains sequenced from a single sample in a study of beta chain features in type 1 diabetes. Isolated RNA was reverse transcribed in full, so expressed TCRB transcripts were sequenced. The data were produced by immunoSEQ multiplex PCR, yet TCRdb's version contains in-frame clones alone and is incomplete. The sample has 200,000 to 300,000 clones, 25% to 30% seen once. The sample taken for sequencing was central memory CD4+ T cells from blood. Receptor source: a man aged 30 to 39 in good health.

The CDR3 here is CASSLDGKTQYF. CDR3 in DNA: TGTGCCAGCAGCTTAGACGGAAAGACCCAGTACTTC. This rearrangement joins TRBV5-6 to TRBJ2-5; D remains ambiguous. Germline V gene data show CDR1 as SGHDT and CDR2 as YYEEEE. This CDR3 has 12 residues. V lost 2 bases, J lost 6 bases, and 8 bases lay in between.

The chain is built from TRBV6-1 and TRBJ2-7; D possibly corresponds to TRBD1 (6 bases). Germline assignment: CDR1 MNHNS and CDR2 SASEGT. With 5 bases removed from V and 4 bases from J, the gap between germline ends came to 15 bases. CDR3 size: 14 residues. As DNA, the CDR3 is TGTGCCAGCAGTATACGACAGGAAGAATACGAGCAGTACTTC. This gives the protein CASSIRQEEYEQYF.

The chain joins TRBV2 to TRBJ2-7; no reliable D call. Germline V lookup: CDR1 SNHLY, CDR2 FYNNEI. Trimming stripped 4 bases from V and 4 bases from J, with 8 bases between. This CDR3 is built from 12 residues. The CDR3 DNA sequence: TGTGCCAGCAGTGCGGCCGTTTACGAGCAGTACTTC. Translating it yields CASSAAVYEQYF.

This chain joins TRBV7-9 and TRBJ2-7, with D possibly being TRBD1 (5 bases). The CDR3 sequence is 15 residues long. CDR1 is SEHNR, CDR2 FQNEAQ, per germline (reference sequence). Trimming pared 4 bases from V and 3 bases from J, leaving 16 bases between. The CDR3 is CASSSPTERVYEQYF. In nucleotides, the CDR3 is TGTGCCAGCAGCTCTCCGACAGAAAGAGTCTACGAGCAGTACTTC. The full variable domain, completed using reference TRBV7-9 and TRBJ2-7, is DTGVSQNPRHKITKRGQNVTFRCDPISEHNRLYWYRQTLGQGPEFLTYFQNEAQLEKSRLLSDRFSAERPKGSFSTLEIQRTEQGDSAMYLCASSSPTERVYEQYFGPGTRLTVT.

This clone was observed a handful of times. The chain combines TRBV23-1 with TRBJ1-5, with a possible D match to TRBD1 (5 bases). TRBV23-1 counts as an open reading frame of uncertain function. The CDR3 totals 14 residues. Trimming cost V 6 bases and J 1 base, with 10 bases left between them. The CDR3 region has the DNA TGCGCCAGCAGCCTCGGGGGGAGCAATCAGCCCCAGCATTTT. Its protein product is CASSLGGSNQPQHF.

The table lists this clone with a few counts. CDR3: CASSYSTGENSPLHF. The DNA for the CDR3 is TGTGCCAGCAGTTACTCGACAGGGGAGAATTCACCCCTCCACTTT. V usage is TRBV6-5 and J usage is TRBJ1-6, with 8 bases aligning to TRBD1. CDR1 is MNHEY and CDR2 is SVGAGI in the germline V gene. V lost 0 bases and J lost 7; bases outside the gene matches: 2. The CDR3 consists of 15 residues.

This clone was observed a handful of times. The gene calls are TRBV7-9 and TRBJ2-7; 10 bases line up with TRBD1. This CDR3 is 14 amino acids long. Germline V gene data show CDR1 as SEHNR and CDR2 as FQNEAQ (reference sequence). The J segment lost 5 bases and the V segment lost 5 bases, leaving 6 bases of the junction unmatched. In DNA, the CDR3 is TGTGCCAGCAGCCGCCAGACAGGGGGCGACGAGCAGTACTTC. Its translation: CASSRQTGGDEQYF. The full variable domain, with the rest looked up from reference TRBV7-9 and TRBJ2-7, is DTGVSQNPRHKITKRGQNVTFRCDPISEHNRLYWYRQTLGQGPEFLTYFQNEAQLEKSRLLSDRFSAERPKGSFSTLEIQRTEQGDSAMYLCASSRQTGGDEQYFGPGTRLTVT.

This clone was recorded many times. This chain links TRBV25-1 with TRBJ2-7; D is unclear. The CDR3 has 14 amino acids. Trimming cost V 1 base and J 2 bases, with 9 bases left between them. Germline CDR1 and CDR2: MGHDK and SYGVNS. CDR3 region: CASSEFTAAYEQYF. The CDR3 DNA reads as TGTGCCAGCAGTGAATTCACAGCAGCCTACGAGCAGTACTTC.

This clone was counted at least ten times. This chain connects TRBV14 to TRBJ2-3; a weak D match, TRBD2 (6 bases). The V gene's germline CDR1 is SGHDN and CDR2 FVKESK. The CDR3 is 15 amino acids. Trimming shortened V by 6 bases and J by 0 bases, and 13 bases separated the two germline ends. CDR3 protein: CASRRGGVSTDTQYF. As DNA, the CDR3 is TGTGCCAGCAGACGAGGCGGGGTTAGCACAGATACGCAGTATTTT.

CDR3 loop: CASSVTGHQETQYF. Written as DNA, the CDR3 is TGTGCCAGCAGCGTTACAGGGCACCAAGAGACCCAGTACTTC. The rearrangement uses TRBV9 and TRBJ2-5, with D possibly being TRBD1 (6 bases). CDR1 and CDR2 from the germline V gene are SGDLS and YYNGEE. Trimming left V 2 bases short and J 0 bases short, with 8 bases between. The CDR3 sequence is 14 residues long. Variable domain in full (rest from reference TRBV9 and TRBJ2-5): DSGVTQTPKHLITATGQRVTLRCSPRSGDLSVYWYQQSLDQGLQFLIQYYNGEERAKGNILERFSAQQFPDLHSELNLSSLELGDSALYFCASSVTGHQETQYFGPGTRLLVL.

V and J are TRBV6-1 and TRBJ1-1; unclear D gene. The germline V gene encodes CDR1 MNHNS and CDR2 SASEGT. The CDR3 sequence is 13 residues long. Trimming removed 4 bases at V and 0 bases at J, with 6 bases between. The CDR3 DNA sequence: TGTGCCAGCAGTGGGACCATGAACACTGAAGCTTTCTTT. It specifies CASSGTMNTEAFF.

The rearrangement joins TRBV5-4 to TRBJ2-5, with unresolved D. CDR3 length: 13 residues. Germline values: CDR1 SGHNT, CDR2 YYREEE (reference sequence). V lost 4 bases, J lost 4 bases, and 11 bases lay in between. Here the CDR3 reads CASSLAAGETQYF. CDR3 nucleotides: TGTGCCAGCAGCCTTGCCGCCGGAGAGACCCAGTACTTC.

The chain joins TRBV30 to TRBJ2-3; D is ambiguous. Germline CDR1 reads GTSNPN; CDR2 reads SVGIG (reference sequence). Between the trimmed V and J ends, which lost 0 bases and 4 bases, there was a span of 8 bases. The CDR3 runs 13 residues. This CDR3 is CAWSVRRADTQYF. The CDR3 coding sequence is TGTGCCTGGAGTGTACGGCGAGCAGATACGCAGTATTTT.

The gene calls are TRBV27 and TRBJ2-7; D gene ambiguous. V was pared by 5 bases and J by 0 bases, with 14 bases between. The CDR3 is 15 residues long. In germline, CDR1 is MNHEY, CDR2 SMNVEV (reference sequence). CDR3 sequence (DNA): TGTGCCAGCAGTCTGACTGTTGGGGACTCCTACGAGCAGTACTTC. It yields the protein CASSLTVGDSYEQYF.

V is TRBV7-2 and J is TRBJ2-3; D is ambiguous. Germline CDR1 is SGHTA and CDR2 is FQGNSA. Trimming removed 1 base at V and 1 base at J, with 6 bases between. The CDR3 length is 14 residues. CDR3 amino acids: CASSLGSGTDTQYF. CDR3 bases: TGTGCCAGCAGCTTAGGTTCGGGCACAGATACGCAGTATTTT.

The rearrangement links TRBV30 to TRBJ2-3; TRBD2 matches 11 bases. Looked up from germline, CDR1 is GTSNPN and CDR2 is SVGIG (reference sequence). The J segment lost 6 bases and the V segment lost 0 bases, leaving 8 bases of the junction unmatched. The CDR3 has 16 amino acids. The CDR3 loop reads CAWSVGLAGGRDTQYF. CDR3 sequence (DNA): TGTGCCTGGAGTGTAGGGCTAGCGGGGGGCCGGGATACGCAGTATTTT.

This clone is medium-sized (0.01 to 0.1%). The chain carries TRBV5-1 and TRBJ2-1, with D possibly being TRBD1 (5 bases). The CDR3 contains 13 residues. V lost 2 bases to trimming and J lost 4 bases, with 7 bases between them. Germline CDR1 is SGHRS and CDR2 is YFSETQ. CDR3 bases: TGCGCCAGCAGCTTACGACAGTACAATGAGCAGTTCTTC. Translating it yields CASSLRQYNEQFF.

This clone was detected a few times. V and J are TRBV20-1 and TRBJ1-2; D is possibly TRBD1 (6 bases). Germline lookup yields CDR1 DFQATT and CDR2 SNEGSKA (reference sequence). V lost 0 bases and J lost 14, with 13 bases in between. This CDR3 contains 11 residues. The CDR3 sequence: CSARDRSTGTF. The CDR3 DNA sequence: TGCAGTGCTAGAGATAGGTCGACAGGAACCTTC.

V usage is TRBV7-6 and J usage is TRBJ2-3, with D possibly being TRBD1 (5 bases). The CDR3 runs 16 residues. From germline, CDR1 is SGHVS and CDR2 FNYEAQ. Trimming cost V 5 bases and J 0 bases, with 15 bases left between them. CDR3 in DNA: TGTGCCAGCAGCCTATTGACAGCGCAAAGCACAGATACGCAGTATTTT. This encodes CASSLLTAQSTDTQYF. The full variable domain, its missing parts supplied by reference TRBV7-6 and TRBJ2-3, is GAGVSQSPRYKVTKRGQDVALRCDPISGHVSLYWYRQALGQGPEFLTYFNYEAQQDKSGLPNDRFSAERPEGSISTLTIQRTEQRDSAMYRCASSLLTAQSTDTQYFGPGTRLTVL.

This clone has only one observation. This chain joins TRBV5-1 and TRBJ1-1, with 7 bases that match TRBD1. The trim removed 0 bases at V and 6 bases at J, leaving 11 bases unmatched. From germline, CDR1 is SGHRS and CDR2 YFSETQ. CDR3 length equals 16 residues. This CDR3 is CASSLANDVGGSEAFF. The DNA of the CDR3 is TGCGCCAGCAGCTTGGCCAATGATGTAGGGGGCTCTGAAGCTTTCTTT.

The V call is TRBV2, the J call TRBJ1-2; 7 bases are shared with TRBD1. Germline V lookup: CDR1 SNHLY, CDR2 FYNNEI. CDR3 length: 14 residues. The V and J ends lost 7 bases and 3 bases, in that order; junction bases with no gene match: 8. The CDR3 nucleotides are TGTGCCAGCACAGGGGGAGTGGGTCACTATGGCTACACCTTC. This sequence encodes CASTGGVGHYGYTF. Drawing the rest from reference TRBV2 and TRBJ1-2, the complete variable domain is EPEVTQTPSHQVTQMGQEVILRCVPISNHLYFYWYRQILGQKVEFLVSFYNNEISEKSEIFDDQFSVERPDGSNFTLKIRSTKLEDSAMYFCASTGGVGHYGYTFGSGTRLTVV.

The CDR3 DNA reads TGTGCCAGCAGCCACAGGGAAGCCCTTGAAGCTTTCTTT. Residues: CASSHREALEAFF. The rearrangement joins TRBV13 to TRBJ1-1, with D tentatively TRBD1 (6 bases). The V gene's germline CDR1 is PRHDT and CDR2 FYEKMQ (reference sequence). The length of the CDR3 is 13 residues. V shed 5 bases and J shed 7 bases, with 14 bases lying between them.

This clone came up a few times. It may be a read error: a sequence one base away is much more abundant. The sample holds other DNA sequences that translate to the same CDR3. V gene TRBV2 combines with J gene TRBJ2-5; TRBD2 matches at 11 bases. Germline V gene lookup returns CDR1 SNHLY and CDR2 FYNNEI. V gave up 7 bases and J gave up 5 bases; unmatched junction bases: 3. This CDR3 has 13 amino acids. The CDR3 bases are TGTGCCAGCACGGCTAGCGGGAGGGAGACCCAGTACTTC. Protein: CASTASGRETQYF.

The sample holds a few counts of this clone. The chain has TRBV6-1 and TRBJ2-7; 16 nucleotides align to TRBD2. The CDR3 is 14 amino acids. The V gene's germline CDR1 is MNHNS and CDR2 SASEGT. V lost 6 bases, J lost 12 bases, and 8 bases stayed unmatched. The CDR3 loop reads CASSGTSGRASPYF. The DNA for the CDR3 is TGTGCCAGCAGCGGGACTAGCGGGAGGGCCAGCCCGTACTTC.

This clone was counted only a few times. The J gene is TRBJ2-5, the V gene TRBV9; TRBD1 matches at 8 bases. Germline V gene lookup returns CDR1 SGDLS and CDR2 YYNGEE. Trimming cost V 4 bases and J 5 bases; bases outside gene matches: 10. The CDR3 has 15 residues. The CDR3 bases are TGTGCCAGCAGCTCAGAGGGACAGGTCAGGGAGACCCAGTACTTC. Its protein product is CASSSEGQVRETQYF. Combining the CDR3 with reference TRBV9 and TRBJ2-5 gives the whole variable domain DSGVTQTPKHLITATGQRVTLRCSPRSGDLSVYWYQQSLDQGLQFLIQYYNGEERAKGNILERFSAQQFPDLHSELNLSSLELGDSALYFCASSSEGQVRETQYFGPGTRLLVL.

This clone showed up just a few times. The chain joins TRBV25-1 to TRBJ2-5; D is perhaps TRBD2 (5 bases). V was trimmed by 0 bases and J by 10 bases, leaving 9 bases between them. CDR1 and CDR2 from the germline V gene are MGHDK and SYGVNS. CDR3 length: 12 amino acids. Written as DNA, the CDR3 is TGTGCCAGCAGTGAATATGACGGAGGCCAGTACTTC. Protein sequence: CASSEYDGGQYF.

Of note for this clone: Other DNA sequences of this sample code for an identical CDR3. The chain uses TRBV6-1 and TRBJ1-1; TRBD1 matches 8 bases. The ends lost 4 bases at V and 1 base at J; junction bases unmatched: 5. Germline V lookup: CDR1 MNHNS, CDR2 SASEGT. The CDR3 covers 15 residues. The CDR3 DNA is TGTGCCAGCAGTGCCCGACAGGGGACGAACACTGAAGCTTTCTTT. Protein product: CASSARQGTNTEAFF.

This sequence joins TRBV29-1 and TRBJ2-7, with D tentatively TRBD2 (6 bases). This CDR3 region has 13 residues. The ends were cut back, 5 bases at V and 2 bases at J, with 13 bases in the middle. Germline CDR1 reads SQVTM; CDR2 reads ANQGSEA. CDR3 residues: CSVSIGGAYEQYF. The DNA for the CDR3 is TGCAGCGTTAGTATCGGGGGAGCCTACGAGCAGTACTTC.